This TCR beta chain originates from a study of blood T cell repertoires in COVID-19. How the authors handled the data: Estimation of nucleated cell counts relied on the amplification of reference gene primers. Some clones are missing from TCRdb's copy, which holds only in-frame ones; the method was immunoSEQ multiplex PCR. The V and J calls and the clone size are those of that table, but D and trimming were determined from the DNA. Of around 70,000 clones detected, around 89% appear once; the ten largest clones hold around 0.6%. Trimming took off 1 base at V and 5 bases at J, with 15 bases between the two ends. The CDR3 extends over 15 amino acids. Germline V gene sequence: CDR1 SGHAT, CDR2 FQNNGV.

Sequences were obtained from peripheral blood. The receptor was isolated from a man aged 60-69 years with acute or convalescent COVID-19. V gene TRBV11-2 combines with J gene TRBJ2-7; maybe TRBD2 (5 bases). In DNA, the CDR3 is TGTGCCAGCAGCTTAGCACTAGTAAGGCGTGACGAGCAGTACTTC. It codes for CASSLALVRRDEQYF. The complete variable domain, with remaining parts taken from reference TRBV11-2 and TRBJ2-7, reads EAGVAQSPRYKIIEKRQSVAFWCNPISGHATLYWYQQILGQGPKLLIQFQNNGVVDDSQLPKDRFSAERLKGVDSTLKIQPAKLEDSAVYLCASSLALVRRDEQYFGPGTRLTVT.